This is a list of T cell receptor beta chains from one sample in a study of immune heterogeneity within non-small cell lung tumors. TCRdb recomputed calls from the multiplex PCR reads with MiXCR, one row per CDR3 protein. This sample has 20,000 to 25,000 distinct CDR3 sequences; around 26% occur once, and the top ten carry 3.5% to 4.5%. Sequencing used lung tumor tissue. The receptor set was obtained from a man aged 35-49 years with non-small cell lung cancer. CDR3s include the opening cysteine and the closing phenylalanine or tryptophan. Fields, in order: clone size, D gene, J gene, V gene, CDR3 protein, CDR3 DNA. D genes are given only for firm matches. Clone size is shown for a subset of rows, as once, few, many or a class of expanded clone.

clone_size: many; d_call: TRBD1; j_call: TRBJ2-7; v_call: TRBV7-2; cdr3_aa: CASSLDRGLVEQYF; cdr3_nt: TGTGCCAGCAGCTTAGACAGGGGGCTGGTCGAGCAGTACTTC
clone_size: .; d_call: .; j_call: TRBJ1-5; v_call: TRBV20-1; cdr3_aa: CSAVQVNQPQHF; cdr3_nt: TGCAGCGCCGTACAGGTGAATCAGCCCCAGCATTTT
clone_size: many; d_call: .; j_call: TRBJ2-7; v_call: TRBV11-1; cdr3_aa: CASSLAPSHNSYEQYF; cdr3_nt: TGTGCCAGCAGCTTAGCCCCCTCCCACAACTCCTACGAGCAGTACTTC
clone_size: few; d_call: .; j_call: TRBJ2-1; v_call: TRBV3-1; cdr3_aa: CASSQVGAAQSSYNEQFF; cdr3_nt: TGTGCCAGCAGCCAAGTGGGGGCGGCGCAGAGCTCCTACAATGAGCAGTTCTTC
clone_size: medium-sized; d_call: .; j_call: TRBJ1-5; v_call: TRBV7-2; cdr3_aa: CASSLGTEVFSSNQPQHF; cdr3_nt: TGTGCCAGCAGCTTAGGGACAGAAGTTTTTTCAAGCAATCAGCCCCAGCATTTT
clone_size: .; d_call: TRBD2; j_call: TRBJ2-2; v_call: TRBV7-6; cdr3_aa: CASSLAGASTGELVF; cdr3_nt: TGTGCCAGCAGCTTGGCGGGAGCGAGCACCGGGGAGCTGGTTTTT
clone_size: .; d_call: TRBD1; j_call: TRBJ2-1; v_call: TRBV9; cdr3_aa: CASSMTGTVSNEQFF; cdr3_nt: TGTGCCAGCAGCATGACCGGGACAGTGTCAAATGAGCAGTTCTTC
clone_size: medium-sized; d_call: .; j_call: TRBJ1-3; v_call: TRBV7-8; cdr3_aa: CASYPGGSGNTIYF; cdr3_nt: TGTGCTAGTTACCCTGGGGGCTCTGGAAACACCATATATTTT
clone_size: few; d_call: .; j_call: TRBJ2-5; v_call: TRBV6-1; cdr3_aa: CASSIRGPGLGTQYF; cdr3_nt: TGTGCCAGCAGTATCAGGGGACCCGGCCTTGGGACCCAGTACTTC
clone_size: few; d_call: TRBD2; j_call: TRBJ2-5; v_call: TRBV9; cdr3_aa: CASSVDHSGGRAGETQYF; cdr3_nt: TGTGCCAGCAGCGTAGACCACTCGGGCGGGAGGGCCGGAGAGACCCAGTACTTC
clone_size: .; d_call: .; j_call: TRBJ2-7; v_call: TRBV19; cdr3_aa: CASSMGVGEQYF; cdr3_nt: TGTGCCAGTAGTATGGGGGTCGGCGAGCAGTATTTC
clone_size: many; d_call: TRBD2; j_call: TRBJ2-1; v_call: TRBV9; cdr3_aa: CASSFRTGTRERNEQFF; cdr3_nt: TGTGCCAGCAGCTTCAGAACCGGGACTAGGGAGAGAAATGAGCAGTTCTTC
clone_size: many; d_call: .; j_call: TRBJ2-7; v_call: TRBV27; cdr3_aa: CASSPPGLPLLF; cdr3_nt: TGTGCCAGCAGCCCCCCCGGACTACCACTCCTATTC
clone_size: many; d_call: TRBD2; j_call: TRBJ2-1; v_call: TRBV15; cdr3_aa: CATSRGESGRAVEQFF; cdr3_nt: TGTGCCACCAGCAGAGGGGAGAGCGGGAGGGCGGTAGAGCAGTTCTTC
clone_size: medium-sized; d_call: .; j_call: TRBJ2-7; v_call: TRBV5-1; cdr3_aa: CASSLQGVGQYF; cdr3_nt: TGCGCCAGCAGCTTGCAAGGGGTCGGGCAGTACTTC
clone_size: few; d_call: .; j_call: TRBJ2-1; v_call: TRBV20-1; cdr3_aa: CSAAGFYNEQFF; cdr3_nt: TGCAGTGCCGCGGGATTCTACAATGAGCAGTTCTTC
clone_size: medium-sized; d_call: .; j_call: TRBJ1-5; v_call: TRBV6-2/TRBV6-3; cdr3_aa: CASSYSSTAGNQPQHF; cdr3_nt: TGTGCCAGCAGTTACTCCAGTACGGCGGGGAATCAGCCCCAGCATTTT
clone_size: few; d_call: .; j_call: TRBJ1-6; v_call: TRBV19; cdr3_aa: CASSIDAVYNSPLHF; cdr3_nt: TGTGCCAGTAGTATAGACGCAGTCTATAATTCACCCCTCCACTTT
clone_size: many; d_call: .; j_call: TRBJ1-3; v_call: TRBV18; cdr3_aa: CASSPRDGESGNTIYF; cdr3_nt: TGTGCCAGCTCACCACGTGATGGGGAGTCTGGAAACACCATATATTTT
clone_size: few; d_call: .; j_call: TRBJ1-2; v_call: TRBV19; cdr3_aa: CASTTDTRYGYTF; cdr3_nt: TGTGCCAGTACCACGGACACCCGCTATGGCTACACCTTC
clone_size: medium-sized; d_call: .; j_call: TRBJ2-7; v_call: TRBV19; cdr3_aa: CASSSRESDYEQYF; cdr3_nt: TGTGCCAGTAGTTCCAGGGAGTCGGACTACGAGCAGTACTTC
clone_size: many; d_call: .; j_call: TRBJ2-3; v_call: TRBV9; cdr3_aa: CASSVGGFGTDTQYF; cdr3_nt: TGTGCCAGCAGCGTAGGCGGGTTCGGCACAGATACGCAGTATTTT
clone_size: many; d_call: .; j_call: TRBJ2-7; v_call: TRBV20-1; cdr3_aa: CSVGTPVSYEQYF; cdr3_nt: TGCAGTGTGGGAACGCCGGTCTCCTACGAGCAGTACTTC
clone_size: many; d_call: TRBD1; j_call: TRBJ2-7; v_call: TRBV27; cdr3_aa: CASSLFSGTGSHEQYF; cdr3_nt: TGTGCCAGCAGTTTATTCTCCGGGACAGGGTCCCACGAGCAGTACTTC
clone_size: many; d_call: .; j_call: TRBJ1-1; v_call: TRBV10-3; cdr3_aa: CATRRSREANTEAFF; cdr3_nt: TGTGCCACACGCCGGTCACGGGAGGCGAACACTGAAGCTTTCTTT
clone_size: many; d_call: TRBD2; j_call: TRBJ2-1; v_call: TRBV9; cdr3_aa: CASSVAGGLYNEQFF; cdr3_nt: TGTGCCAGCAGCGTAGCGGGAGGGCTTTACAATGAGCAGTTCTTC
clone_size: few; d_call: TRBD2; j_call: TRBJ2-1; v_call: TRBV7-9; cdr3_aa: CASTPRAAGGVHNEQFF; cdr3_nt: TGTGCCAGCACCCCGAGAGCAGCGGGAGGCGTTCACAATGAGCAGTTCTTC
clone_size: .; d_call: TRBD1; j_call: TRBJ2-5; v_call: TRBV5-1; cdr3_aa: CASSLAGQGAETLYF; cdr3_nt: TGCGCCAGCAGCTTGGCGGGACAGGGGGCGGAGACCCTGTACTTC
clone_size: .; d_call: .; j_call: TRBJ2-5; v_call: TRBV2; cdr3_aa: CASSGAVGGKETQYF; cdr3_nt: TGTGCCAGCAGTGGAGCGGTGGGGGGTAAAGAGACCCAGTACTTC
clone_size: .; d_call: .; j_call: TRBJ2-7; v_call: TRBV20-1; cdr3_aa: CSAQRREYERYF; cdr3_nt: TGCAGTGCCCAACGCAGGGAATACGAGCGGTACTTC
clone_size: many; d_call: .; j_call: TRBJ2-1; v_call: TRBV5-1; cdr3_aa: CASSTDRGGQFF; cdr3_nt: TGCGCCAGCAGCACGGACAGAGGGGGGCAGTTCTTC
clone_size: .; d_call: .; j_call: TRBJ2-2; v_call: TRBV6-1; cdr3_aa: CASSPLGLNTGELFF; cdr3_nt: TGTGCCAGCAGTCCGCTCGGACTGAACACCGGGGAGCTGTTTTTT
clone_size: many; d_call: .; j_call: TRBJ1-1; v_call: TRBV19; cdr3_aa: CASSIGQGNAFF; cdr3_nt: TGTGCCAGTAGTATAGGGCAGGGGAACGCTTTCTTT
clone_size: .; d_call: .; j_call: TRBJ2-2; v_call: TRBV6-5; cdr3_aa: CACSSPGTVTGELFF; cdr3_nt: TGTGCCTGCAGTTCGCCCGGGACGGTTACCGGGGAGCTGTTTTTT
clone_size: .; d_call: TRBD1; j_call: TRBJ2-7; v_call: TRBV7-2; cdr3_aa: CASSSAGTASYEQYF; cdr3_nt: TGTGCCAGCAGCTCAGCCGGGACAGCCTCCTACGAGCAGTACTTC
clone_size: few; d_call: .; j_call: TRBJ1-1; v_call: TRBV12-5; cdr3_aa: CASGLRGGSEAFF; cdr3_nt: TGTGCTAGTGGTTTGAGGGGGGGCTCAGAAGCTTTCTTT
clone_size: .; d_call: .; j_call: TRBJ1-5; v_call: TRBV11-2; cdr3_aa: CASSLEESQPQHF; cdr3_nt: TGTGCCAGCAGCTTAGAGGAGAGTCAGCCCCAGCATTTT
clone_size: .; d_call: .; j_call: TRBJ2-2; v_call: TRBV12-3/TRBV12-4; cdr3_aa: CASRYTWTGELFF; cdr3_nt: TGTGCCAGCAGATACACCTGGACCGGGGAGCTGTTTTTT
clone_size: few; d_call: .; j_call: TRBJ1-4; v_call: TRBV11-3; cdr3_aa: CASSLEEGEKLFF; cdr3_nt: TGTGCCAGCAGCTTAGAGGAGGGAGAAAAACTGTTTTTT
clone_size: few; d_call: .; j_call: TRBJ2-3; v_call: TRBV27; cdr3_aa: CASSFTAGGTDTQYF; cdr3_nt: TGTGCCAGCAGTTTTACAGCAGGGGGCACAGATACGCAGTATTTT
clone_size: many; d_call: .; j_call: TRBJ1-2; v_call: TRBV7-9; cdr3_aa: CASSATGTGPYGYTF; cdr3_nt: TGTGCCAGCAGCGCCACCGGGACCGGACCCTATGGCTACACCTTC
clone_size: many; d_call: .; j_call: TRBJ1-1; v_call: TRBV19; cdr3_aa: CATRWNTEAFF; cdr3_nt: TGTGCCACAAGATGGAACACTGAAGCTTTCTTT
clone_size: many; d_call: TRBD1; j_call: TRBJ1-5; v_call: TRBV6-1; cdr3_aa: CASRPGTGGPQPQHF; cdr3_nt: TGTGCCAGCAGACCCGGGACAGGGGGCCCTCAGCCCCAGCATTTT
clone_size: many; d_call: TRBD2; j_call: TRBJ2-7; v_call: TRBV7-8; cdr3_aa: CASSLGGLSGRPGKGYEQYF; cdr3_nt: TGTGCCAGCAGCTTAGGTGGTTTGAGCGGGAGGCCAGGTAAAGGCTACGAGCAGTACTTC
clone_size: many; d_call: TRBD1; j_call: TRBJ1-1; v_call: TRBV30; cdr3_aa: CAWGTGEAFF; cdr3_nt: TGTGCCTGGGGGACAGGTGAAGCTTTCTTT
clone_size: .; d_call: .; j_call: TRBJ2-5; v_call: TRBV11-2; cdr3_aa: CAGVGLGETQYF; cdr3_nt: TGTGCCGGCGTCGGATTAGGGGAGACCCAGTACTTC
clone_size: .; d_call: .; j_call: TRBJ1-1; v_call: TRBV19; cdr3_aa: CASSRGNLNTEAFF; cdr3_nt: TGTGCCAGTAGCCGCGGGAACCTAAACACTGAAGCTTTCTTT
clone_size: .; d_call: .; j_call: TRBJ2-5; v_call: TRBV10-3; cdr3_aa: CAIKENLQETQYF; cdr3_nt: TGTGCCATCAAGGAGAACCTCCAAGAGACCCAGTACTTC
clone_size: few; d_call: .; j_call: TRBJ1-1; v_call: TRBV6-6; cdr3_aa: CASSYGGSNTEAFF; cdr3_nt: TGTGCCAGCAGTTACGGGGGCTCGAACACTGAAGCTTTCTTT
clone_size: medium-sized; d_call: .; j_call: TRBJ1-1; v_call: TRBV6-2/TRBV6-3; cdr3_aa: CASSFDSEAFF; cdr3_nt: TGTGCCAGCAGTTTCGACAGTGAAGCTTTCTTT
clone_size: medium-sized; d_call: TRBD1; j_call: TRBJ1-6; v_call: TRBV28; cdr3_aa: CASILGGTAGSNSPLHF; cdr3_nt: TGTGCCAGCATCTTGGGGGGGACAGCGGGATCAAATTCACCCCTCCACTTT
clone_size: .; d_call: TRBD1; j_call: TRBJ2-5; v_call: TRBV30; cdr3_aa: CAWDTGVRETQYF; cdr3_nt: TGTGCCTGGGATACAGGGGTGAGGGAGACCCAGTACTTC
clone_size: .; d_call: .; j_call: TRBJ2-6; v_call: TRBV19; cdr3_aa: CASSTIGANVLTF; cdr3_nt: TGTGCCAGCAGTACCATCGGGGCCAACGTCCTGACTTTC
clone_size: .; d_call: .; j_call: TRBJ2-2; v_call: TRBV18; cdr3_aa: CASSQTARALETGELFF; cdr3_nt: TGTGCCAGCTCACAAACGGCACGGGCCCTCGAGACCGGGGAGCTGTTTTTT
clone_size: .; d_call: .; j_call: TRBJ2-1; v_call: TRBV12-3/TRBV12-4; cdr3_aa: CASRGVYNEQFF; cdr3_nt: TGTGCCAGCAGAGGGGTTTACAATGAGCAGTTCTTC